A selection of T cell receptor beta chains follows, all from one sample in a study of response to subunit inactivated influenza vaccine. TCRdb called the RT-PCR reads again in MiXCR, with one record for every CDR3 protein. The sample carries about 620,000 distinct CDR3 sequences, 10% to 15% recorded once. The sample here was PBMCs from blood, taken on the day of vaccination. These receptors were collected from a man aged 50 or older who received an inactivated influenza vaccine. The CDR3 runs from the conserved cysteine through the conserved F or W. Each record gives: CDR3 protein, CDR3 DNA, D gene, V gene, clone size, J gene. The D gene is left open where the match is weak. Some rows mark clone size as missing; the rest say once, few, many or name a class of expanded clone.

CDR3: CASTTLGADTQYF; DNA: TGTGCCAGCACCACGCTCGGGGCAGATACGCAGTATTTT; D: NA; V: TRBV12-3/TRBV12-4; size: many; J: TRBJ2-3
CDR3: CASSLVSGMNTEAFF; DNA: TGCGCCAGCAGCTTGGTATCAGGTATGAACACTGAAGCTTTCTTT; D: NA; V: TRBV5-1; size: NA; J: TRBJ1-1
CDR3: CASSLVGGRGWADTQYF; DNA: TGTGCCAGCAGCTTAGTAGGCGGCAGGGGGTGGGCAGATACGCAGTATTTT; D: TRBD1; V: TRBV7-2; size: NA; J: TRBJ2-3
CDR3: CASSPRGDVDTQYF; DNA: TGTGCCAGCAGCCCCCGGGGGGACGTAGATACGCAGTATTTT; D: TRBD2; V: TRBV4-2; size: few; J: TRBJ2-3
CDR3: CASRTGGANTEAFF; DNA: TGTGCCAGCAGGACCGGGGGGGCCAACACTGAAGCTTTCTTT; D: NA; V: TRBV12-3/TRBV12-4; size: many; J: TRBJ1-1
CDR3: CASTFLANTGELFF; DNA: TGTGCCAGCACTTTTCTGGCGAACACCGGGGAGCTGTTTTTT; D: NA; V: TRBV6-4; size: NA; J: TRBJ2-2
CDR3: CASSLESGRGWLEQFF; DNA: TGTGCCAGCAGCTTAGAAAGCGGGAGGGGGTGGTTGGAGCAGTTCTTC; D: TRBD2; V: TRBV11-2; size: NA; J: TRBJ2-1
CDR3: CASSVTSGRAQFF; DNA: TGTGCCAGCAGCGTCACTAGCGGGAGGGCCCAGTTCTTC; D: TRBD2; V: TRBV9; size: few; J: TRBJ2-1
CDR3: CASSLVDPGGNQPQHF; DNA: TGTGCCAGCAGTTTAGTTGACCCGGGAGGAAATCAGCCCCAGCATTTT; D: NA; V: TRBV27; size: many; J: TRBJ1-5
CDR3: CASNLLASGVGAGTQYF; DNA: TGTGCCAGCAACCTTCTCGCTAGCGGGGTGGGCGCAGGTACGCAGTATTTT; D: TRBD2; V: TRBV27; size: NA; J: TRBJ2-3
CDR3: CSARGPGTGFLDTQYF; DNA: TGCAGTGCTAGAGGTCCCGGGACAGGGTTTTTAGATACGCAGTATTTT; D: TRBD1; V: TRBV20-1; size: NA; J: TRBJ2-3
CDR3: CATSDSHGMSLQETQYF; DNA: TGTGCCACCAGTGATTCCCACGGGATGTCTCTCCAAGAGACCCAGTACTTC; D: NA; V: TRBV24-1; size: once; J: TRBJ2-5
CDR3: CAISESLYNEQFF; DNA: TGTGCCATCAGTGAGAGCCTATACAATGAGCAGTTCTTC; D: NA; V: TRBV10-3; size: NA; J: TRBJ2-1
CDR3: CSATSGGFTDTQYF; DNA: TGCAGTGCTACTAGCGGGGGGTTTACAGATACGCAGTATTTT; D: TRBD2; V: TRBV20-1; size: NA; J: TRBJ2-3
CDR3: CASSQAASLGTEAFF; DNA: TGTGCCAGCAGCCAAGCTGCCAGCCTGGGCACTGAAGCTTTCTTT; D: NA; V: TRBV14; size: NA; J: TRBJ1-1
CDR3: CASSQGRSAYEQYF; DNA: TGTGCCAGCAGCCAAGGGCGCTCCGCCTACGAGCAGTACTTC; D: NA; V: TRBV4-2; size: few; J: TRBJ2-7
CDR3: CASSQALSGARRDEQFF; DNA: TGTGCCAGCAGCCAAGCGCTTAGCGGGGCTCGGCGGGATGAGCAGTTCTTC; D: TRBD2; V: TRBV14; size: NA; J: TRBJ2-1
CDR3: CASTMASGRLSTDTQYF; DNA: TGTGCCAGCACCATGGCCAGCGGAAGGTTAAGCACAGATACGCAGTATTTT; D: NA; V: TRBV6-2/TRBV6-3; size: NA; J: TRBJ2-3
CDR3: CASSEAGPGTSSDEQYF; DNA: TGTGCCAGCAGTGAAGCGGGCCCCGGGACTAGTTCGGACGAGCAGTACTTC; D: TRBD2; V: TRBV2; size: few; J: TRBJ2-7
CDR3: CASSVVSASGTGELFF; DNA: TGTGCCAGCAGCGTAGTGAGCGCGTCGGGGACCGGGGAGCTGTTTTTT; D: NA; V: TRBV9; size: few; J: TRBJ2-2
CDR3: CASSKRYAFSGTEAFF; DNA: TGTGCCAGCAGCAAACGATACGCTTTCTCGGGCACTGAAGCTTTCTTT; D: NA; V: TRBV7-2; size: NA; J: TRBJ1-1
CDR3: CSASVGVNTEAFF; DNA: TGCAGTGCTAGTGTCGGGGTGAACACTGAAGCTTTCTTT; D: NA; V: TRBV20-1; size: NA; J: TRBJ1-1
CDR3: CASSQETSGRDTQYF; DNA: TGTGCCAGCAGCCAAGAAACTAGCGGGAGAGATACGCAGTATTTT; D: TRBD2; V: TRBV4-2; size: few; J: TRBJ2-3
CDR3: CSASGSWKETQYF; DNA: TGCAGTGCTAGCGGGAGTTGGAAAGAGACCCAGTACTTC; D: NA; V: TRBV20-1; size: few; J: TRBJ2-5
CDR3: CASSLIGAGTEAFF; DNA: TGTGCCAGCAGCTTAATAGGGGCGGGCACTGAAGCTTTCTTT; D: NA; V: TRBV7-2; size: few; J: TRBJ1-1
CDR3: CATSDPGSSGNTIYF; DNA: TGTGCCACCAGTGATCCAGGGTCCTCTGGAAACACCATATATTTT; D: NA; V: TRBV24-1; size: few; J: TRBJ1-3
CDR3: CASSRPPGYEQYF; DNA: TGTGCCAGCAGCCGCCCCCCAGGCTACGAGCAGTACTTC; D: NA; V: TRBV7-2; size: NA; J: TRBJ2-7
CDR3: CASSQWRGEDEKLFF; DNA: TGCGCCAGCAGCCAGTGGAGGGGGGAGGATGAAAAACTGTTTTTT; D: NA; V: TRBV4-3; size: NA; J: TRBJ1-4
CDR3: CASSPSPTSVEQYF; DNA: TGTGCCAGCAGTCCAAGCCCTACTAGCGTCGAGCAGTACTTC; D: TRBD2; V: TRBV12-3/TRBV12-4; size: NA; J: TRBJ2-7
CDR3: CAISETDPIGQFF; DNA: TGTGCCATCAGTGAGACCGATCCAATTGGGCAGTTCTTC; D: NA; V: TRBV10-3; size: many; J: TRBJ2-1
CDR3: CASSFRPSGRPRSYNEQFF; DNA: TGCGCCAGCAGCTTCAGGCCCAGCGGGAGGCCTCGGTCCTACAATGAGCAGTTCTTC; D: TRBD2; V: TRBV5-1; size: NA; J: TRBJ2-1
CDR3: CASSFQGTQTQYF; DNA: TGTGCCAGCAGTTTCCAGGGGACGCAGACCCAGTACTTC; D: NA; V: TRBV28; size: few; J: TRBJ2-5
CDR3: CASSLNPISTDTQYF; DNA: TGTGCCAGCTCCCTCAACCCTATAAGCACAGATACGCAGTATTTT; D: NA; V: TRBV18; size: few; J: TRBJ2-3
CDR3: CAIGQGTEETQYF; DNA: TGTGCCATCGGACAAGGGACAGAAGAGACCCAGTACTTC; D: TRBD1; V: TRBV10-3; size: many; J: TRBJ2-5
CDR3: CASSTGTANNSPLHF; DNA: TGTGCCAGCAGTACCGGGACAGCTAATAATTCACCCCTCCACTTT; D: TRBD1; V: TRBV6-2/TRBV6-3; size: many; J: TRBJ1-6
CDR3: CASSQSSVGAKYQETQYF; DNA: TGCGCCAGCAGCCAATCTTCAGTGGGGGCGAAGTACCAAGAGACCCAGTACTTC; D: NA; V: TRBV4-1; size: NA; J: TRBJ2-5
CDR3: CASSRDRGDYEQYF; DNA: TGTGCCAGCAGCCGGGACAGGGGGGATTACGAGCAGTACTTC; D: TRBD1; V: TRBV12-3/TRBV12-4; size: few; J: TRBJ2-7
CDR3: CASSLRTTPETQYF; DNA: TGTGCCAGCAGTTTACGGACTACTCCAGAGACCCAGTACTTC; D: NA; V: TRBV27; size: NA; J: TRBJ2-5
CDR3: CASSQDGRGEDEQYF; DNA: TGTGCCAGCAGCCAAGACGGCAGGGGCGAGGATGAGCAGTACTTC; D: NA; V: TRBV4-2; size: few; J: TRBJ2-7
CDR3: CSAGLQKSTYEQYF; DNA: TGCAGTGCTGGTCTGCAAAAATCAACCTACGAGCAGTACTTC; D: NA; V: TRBV20-1; size: few; J: TRBJ2-7
CDR3: CSARGQGYEQYF; DNA: TGCAGTGCTAGAGGACAGGGCTACGAGCAGTACTTC; D: TRBD1; V: TRBV20-1; size: NA; J: TRBJ2-7
CDR3: CASRAGKMNEQYF; DNA: TGTGCCAGCAGGGCAGGGAAAATGAACGAGCAGTACTTC; D: NA; V: TRBV12-3/TRBV12-4; size: NA; J: TRBJ2-7
CDR3: CSVDRGGQETQYF; DNA: TGCAGCGTTGATAGGGGGGGGCAAGAGACCCAGTACTTC; D: NA; V: TRBV29-1; size: few; J: TRBJ2-5
CDR3: CASSLLSTREQFF; DNA: TGCGCCAGCAGCTTGTTGAGTACCCGAGAGCAGTTCTTC; D: NA; V: TRBV5-1; size: few; J: TRBJ2-1
CDR3: CASSQDHPPGLPKETQYF; DNA: TGCGCCAGCAGCCAAGATCATCCCCCTGGGCTGCCGAAAGAGACCCAGTACTTC; D: NA; V: TRBV4-3; size: NA; J: TRBJ2-5
CDR3: CASTKEGTGELFF; DNA: TGTGCCAGCACCAAGGAGGGCACCGGGGAGCTGTTTTTT; D: NA; V: TRBV2; size: NA; J: TRBJ2-2
CDR3: CASRPTLGPTGELFF; DNA: TGCGCCAGCAGACCGACCCTCGGGCCGACCGGGGAGCTGTTTTTT; D: NA; V: TRBV10-2; size: few; J: TRBJ2-2
CDR3: CASSQETSGGLRQFF; DNA: TGCGCCAGCAGCCAAGAGACTAGCGGGGGTCTAAGGCAGTTCTTC; D: TRBD2; V: TRBV4-1; size: few; J: TRBJ2-1
CDR3: CASSLYRGGYSNQPQHF; DNA: TGTGCCAGCAGTTTATACAGGGGCGGGTATAGCAATCAGCCCCAGCATTTT; D: TRBD1; V: TRBV28; size: many; J: TRBJ1-5